This T cell receptor (beta chain) was captured by sequencing in a study of regulatory T cells in long-lasting Graves disease. This CDR3 contains 18 residues. Germline V CDR1 and CDR2: DFQATT, SNEGSKA (reference sequence). V lost 1 base and J lost 0; bases outside the gene matches: 12. Findings of the study overall: More public clonotypes were shared by persistent patients (under 3,000) than by new patients (approximately 1,000). Segments TRBV28, TRBJ1-2 and TRBJ2-5 showed preferential usage in persistent disease.

Arm-PCR of CDR3 regions and iRepertoire HTBI primers were used to build TCR beta libraries. TCRdb fed the multiplex PCR reads into MiXCR, producing one record per CDR3 protein. The sample carries roughly 450,000 distinct CDR3 sequences, 23% recorded once. This clonotype came up a few times. Its matching antigen is unknown. Time point noted: persistent/refractory GD, antithyroid drugs over 5 years with positive TRAb. The TCR library was made from RNA extracted from PBMCs. Diagnosis followed American Thyroid Association guidelines for Graves' disease. The sequenced sample was peripheral blood mononuclear cells (PBMCs), obtained when the disease was refractory, from a patient treated with antithyroid drugs. This sequence joins TRBV20-1 and TRBJ2-1, with 7 bases aligning to TRBD2. This clonotype originated in a female donor with Graves disease. Written as DNA, the CDR3 is TGCAGTGCTAGAGCCCCGCTCCCGCTAGCGGTCTCCTACAATGAGCAGTTCTTC. This translates into CSARAPLPLAVSYNEQFF.